The entry that follows covers one T cell receptor beta chain sequence. Its antigen is undetermined. Looked up from germline, CDR1 is SGHRS and CDR2 is YFSETQ. Trimming removed 2 bases from V and 4 bases from J; junction bases left unmatched: 6. This CDR3 comprises 14 residues. Method: immunoSEQ multiplex PCR; TCRdb's copy keeps in-frame clones and lacks some. Of about 98,000 clones in the sample, around 88% were seen once. This entry comes from a study of graft-versus-host responses after intestinal transplantation. Looking at the study overall: Anti-thymocyte globulin induction preceded two to three years of tacrolimus and steroid maintenance in all recipients.

Study-level points and caveats: Some patients had graft-donor T cell macrochimerism. In their allografts, the ratios of graft-versus-host to host-versus-graft T cell clones were high.

The specimen was PBMCs, collected 255 days after intestinal transplant. This sequence joins TRBV5-1 and TRBJ2-7; 7 nucleotides align to TRBD1. The receptor's source is a human patient who received an intestinal transplant, so some T cells may come from the graft donor. Here the CDR3 reads CASSLRGPSYEQYF. CDR3 nucleotide sequence: TGCGCCAGCAGCTTAAGGGGGCCTTCTTACGAGCAGTACTTC.